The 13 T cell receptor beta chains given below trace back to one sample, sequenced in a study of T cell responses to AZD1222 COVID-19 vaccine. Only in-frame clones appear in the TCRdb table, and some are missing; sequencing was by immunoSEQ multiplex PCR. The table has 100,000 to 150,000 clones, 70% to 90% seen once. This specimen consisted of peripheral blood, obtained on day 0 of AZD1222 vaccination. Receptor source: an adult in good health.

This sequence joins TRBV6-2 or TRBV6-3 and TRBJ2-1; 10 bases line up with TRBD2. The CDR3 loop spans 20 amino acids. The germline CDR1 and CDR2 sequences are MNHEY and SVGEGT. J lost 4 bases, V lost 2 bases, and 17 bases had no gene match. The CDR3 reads CASSYVVLTSGIGSYNEQFF. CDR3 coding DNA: TGTGCCAGCAGTTACGTGGTTCTTACTAGCGGGATCGGATCTTACAATGAGCAGTTCTTC.

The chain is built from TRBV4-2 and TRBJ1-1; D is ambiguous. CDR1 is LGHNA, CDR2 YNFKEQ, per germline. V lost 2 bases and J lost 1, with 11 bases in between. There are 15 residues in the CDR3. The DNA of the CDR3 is TGTGCCAGCAGCCAAAAAGTAGATGGGAACACTGAAGCTTTCTTT. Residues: CASSQKVDGNTEAFF.

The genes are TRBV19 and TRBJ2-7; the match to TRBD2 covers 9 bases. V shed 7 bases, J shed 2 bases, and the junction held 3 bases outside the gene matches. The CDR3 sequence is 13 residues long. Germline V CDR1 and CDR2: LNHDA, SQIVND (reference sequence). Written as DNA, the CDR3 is TGTGCCAGTACCGCTAGCGGGGCCTACGAGCAGTACTTC. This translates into CASTASGAYEQYF.

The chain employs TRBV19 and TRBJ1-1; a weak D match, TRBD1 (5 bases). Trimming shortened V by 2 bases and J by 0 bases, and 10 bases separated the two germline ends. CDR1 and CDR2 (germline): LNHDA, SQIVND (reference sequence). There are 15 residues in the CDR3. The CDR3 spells CASSIHRRMNTEAFF. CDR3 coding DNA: TGTGCCAGTAGTATACACAGGAGAATGAACACTGAAGCTTTCTTT. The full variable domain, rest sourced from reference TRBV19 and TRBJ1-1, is DGGITQSPKYLFRKEGQNVTLSCEQNLNHDAMYWYRQDPGQGLRLIYYSQIVNDFQKGDIAEGYSVSREKKESFPLTVTSAQKNPTAFYLCASSIHRRMNTEAFFGQGTRLTVV.

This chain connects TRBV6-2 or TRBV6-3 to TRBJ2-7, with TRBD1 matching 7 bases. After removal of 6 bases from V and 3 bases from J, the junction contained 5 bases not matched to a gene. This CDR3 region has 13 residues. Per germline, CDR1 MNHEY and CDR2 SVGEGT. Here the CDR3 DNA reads TGTGCCAGCAGCCGGGACAGCAACTACGAGCAGTACTTC. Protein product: CASSRDSNYEQYF.

CDR3 loop: CASSFAGRPEKLFF. For the CDR3, the DNA is TGCGCCAGCAGCTTCGCAGGACGTCCTGAAAAACTGTTTTTT. J is TRBJ1-4 and V is TRBV5-1; D is uncertain. Germline loops: CDR1 SGHRS, CDR2 YFSETQ. Trimming removed 2 bases at V and 7 bases at J, with 12 bases between. The CDR3 totals 14 residues. Variable domain in full (rest from reference TRBV5-1 and TRBJ1-4): KAGVTQTPRYLIKTRGQQVTLSCSPISGHRSVSWYQQTPGQGLQFLFEYFSETQRNKGNFPGRFSGRQFSNSRSEMNVSTLELGDSALYLCASSFAGRPEKLFFGSGTQLSVL.

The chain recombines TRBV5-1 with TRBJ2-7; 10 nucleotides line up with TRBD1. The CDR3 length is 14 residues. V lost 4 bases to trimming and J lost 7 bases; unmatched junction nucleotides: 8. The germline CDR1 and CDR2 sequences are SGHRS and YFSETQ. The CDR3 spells CASSRDRGEGEQYF. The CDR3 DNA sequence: TGCGCCAGCAGCCGGGACAGGGGAGAAGGAGAGCAGTACTTC.

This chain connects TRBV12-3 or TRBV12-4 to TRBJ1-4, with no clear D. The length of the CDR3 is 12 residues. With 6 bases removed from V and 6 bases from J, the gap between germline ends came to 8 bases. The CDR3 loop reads CASRALYEKLFF. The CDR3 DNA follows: TGTGCCAGCAGGGCGTTGTATGAAAAACTGTTTTTT.

The CDR3: CASSDRQGEAFF. CDR3 DNA: TGTGCCAGCAGTGATAGGCAGGGTGAAGCTTTCTTT. The chain recombines TRBV2 with TRBJ1-1; D perhaps matches TRBD1 (5 bases). The CDR3 sequence is 12 residues long. The V end was cut by 3 bases, the J end by 7 bases, with 9 bases between. Germline CDR1 is SNHLY and CDR2 is FYNNEI.

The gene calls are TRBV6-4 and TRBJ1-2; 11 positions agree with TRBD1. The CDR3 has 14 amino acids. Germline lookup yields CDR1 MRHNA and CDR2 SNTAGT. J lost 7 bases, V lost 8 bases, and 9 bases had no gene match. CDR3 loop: CASEADRGRGGYTF. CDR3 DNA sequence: TGTGCCAGCGAGGCGGACAGGGGGCGCGGTGGCTACACCTTC.

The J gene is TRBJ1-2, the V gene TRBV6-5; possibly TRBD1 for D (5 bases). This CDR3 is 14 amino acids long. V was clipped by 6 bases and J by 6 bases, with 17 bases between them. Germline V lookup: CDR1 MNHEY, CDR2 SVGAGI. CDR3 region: CASSRGTGRDGYTF. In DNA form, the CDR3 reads TGTGCCAGCAGCCGGGGGACGGGAAGGGATGGCTACACCTTC.

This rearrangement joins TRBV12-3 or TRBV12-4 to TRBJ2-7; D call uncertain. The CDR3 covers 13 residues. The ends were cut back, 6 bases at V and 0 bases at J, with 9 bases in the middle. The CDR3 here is CASSWGSSYEQYF. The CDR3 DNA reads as TGTGCCAGCAGCTGGGGAAGCTCCTACGAGCAGTACTTC.

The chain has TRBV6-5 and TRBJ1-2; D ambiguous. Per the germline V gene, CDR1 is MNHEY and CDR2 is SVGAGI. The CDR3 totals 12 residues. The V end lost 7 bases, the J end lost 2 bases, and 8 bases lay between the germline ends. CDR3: CASIQGNYGYTF. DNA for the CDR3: TGTGCCAGCATTCAAGGAAACTATGGCTACACCTTC.